These T cell receptor beta chains were read from a single sample in a study of Graves' ophthalmopathy and Graves' hyperthyroidism. A single record per CDR3 protein comes from TCRdb applying MiXCR to the multiplex PCR reads. The table has about 400,000 distinct CDR3 sequences, 15% seen once. The source material was peripheral blood. These receptor sequences come from a woman aged 18-29 years with stable Graves' hyperthyroidism. CDR3s include the opening cysteine and the closing phenylalanine or tryptophan. A D gene is named only where the DNA matches it firmly. Clone size is stated in some rows and not others, as once, few, many or a class when expanded.

J gene | V gene | clone size | D gene | CDR3 DNA | CDR3 protein
TRBJ1-1 | TRBV20-1 | many | - | TGCAGTGCTAGTGGAGGGAGTAACACTGAAGCTTTCTTT | CSASGGSNTEAFF
TRBJ1-1 | TRBV18 | few | - | TGTGCCAGCTCAGCCATTCAGGGACCCATGAACACTGAAGCTTTCTTT | CASSAIQGPMNTEAFF
TRBJ1-1 | TRBV3-1 | - | - | TGTGTCAGCAGCGACAAGAACACTGAAGCTTTCTTT | CVSSDKNTEAFF
TRBJ1-2 | TRBV6-2/TRBV6-3 | many | TRBD1 | TGTGCCAGCAGTTACCATCCGGGACAGGGACCATTTTTGGATGGCTACACCTTC | CASSYHPGQGPFLDGYTF
TRBJ2-7 | TRBV24-1 | many | - | TGTGCCACCAGTCCCCGGACGGCTACCTACGAGCAGTACTTC | CATSPRTATYEQYF
TRBJ1-2 | TRBV4-2 | - | - | TGTGCCAGCAGCCGAGGACCTGCGGCGGCTAGTTATGGCTACACCTTC | CASSRGPAAASYGYTF
TRBJ2-5 | TRBV11-1 | many | - | TGTGCCAGCAGCTTATCCACGGGGAAAGAGACCCAGTACTTC | CASSLSTGKETQYF
TRBJ1-1 | TRBV3-1 | many | - | TGTGCCAGCAGCCACAAGAACACTGAAGCTTTCTTT | CASSHKNTEAFF
TRBJ1-2 | TRBV6-1 | many | - | TGTGCCAGCACACGAGGGTTGGGCTACACCTTC | CASTRGLGYTF
TRBJ1-1 | TRBV7-8 | - | - | TGTGCCAGCAGCTTATTCAGGCGGGGCGGTGGTGGTGCTTGCTTT | CASSLFRRGGGGACF
TRBJ1-1 | TRBV2 | many | - | TGTGCCAGCACGGGGGGGATCACTGAAGCTTTCTTT | CASTGGITEAFF
TRBJ2-7 | TRBV20-1 | many | - | TGCAGTGCTAGACGGAACTCCTACGAGCAGTACTTC | CSARRNSYEQYF
TRBJ1-2 | TRBV19 | many | TRBD1 | TGTGCCAGTAGTGGAGGGGACAGGGTTCATGGCTACACCTTC | CASSGGDRVHGYTF
TRBJ2-7 | TRBV24-1 | many | TRBD2 | TGTGCCACCAGTGATTTTCGCGGGGGGCATGACGAGCAGTACTTC | CATSDFRGGHDEQYF
TRBJ2-5 | TRBV29-1 | many | TRBD2 | TGCAGCGTTGTACTAGCGGGACAACAAGAGACCCAGTACTTC | CSVVLAGQQETQYF
TRBJ1-1 | TRBV5-6 | - | TRBD1 | TGTGCCAGCAGTAAAGGACAGGGAGGGAGCAAAGCTTTCTTT | CASSKGQGGSKAFF
TRBJ2-3 | TRBV12-3/TRBV12-4 | many | - | TGTGCCAGCAGGCCTCTCACAGATACGCAGTATTTT | CASRPLTDTQYF
TRBJ1-5 | TRBV4-2 | few | - | TGTGCCAGCAGCCAAGTGAAGGGGAGCAATCAGCCCCAGCATTTT | CASSQVKGSNQPQHF
TRBJ1-5 | TRBV25-1 | - | TRBD1 | TGTGCCAGCAGTGCAGACAGGGGGCGCGGACAGGGCAATCAGCCCCAGCATTTT | CASSADRGRGQGNQPQHF
TRBJ2-3 | TRBV5-1 | few | TRBD1 | TGCGCCAGCAGCTTCGAGGCTCAGGGGGCTACAGATACGCAGTATTTT | CASSFEAQGATDTQYF
TRBJ2-2 | TRBV20-1 | - | TRBD1 | TGCAGTGCTAGAGATGGGGGGGCCGGGACAGGGTTCCGCGGGGAGCTGTTTTTT | CSARDGGAGTGFRGELFF
TRBJ1-1 | TRBV20-1 | many | TRBD1 | TGCAGTGCTAGAGCCCTCAGGGGGCCCTTGGTTGAAGCTTTCTTT | CSARALRGPLVEAFF
TRBJ1-5 | TRBV19 | many | - | TGTGCCAGTAGCATTGACTCTAGCAATCAGCCCCAGCATTTT | CASSIDSSNQPQHF
TRBJ1-1 | TRBV5-1 | few | - | TGCGCCAGCAGCACACTGGACAGAGAATCCCAAGCTTTCTTT | CASSTLDRESQAFF
TRBJ1-1 | TRBV4-1 | few | - | TGCGCCAGCAGCCACGCGGCGGGGCCTGAAGCTTTCTTT | CASSHAAGPEAFF
TRBJ2-7 | TRBV7-2 | many | - | TGTGCCAGCAGCCTCCGGGACTTCTCCTACGAGCAGTACTTC | CASSLRDFSYEQYF
TRBJ1-1 | TRBV24-1 | many | - | TGTGCCACCAGAGAAACAGGGTTGAACACTGAAGCTTTCTTT | CATRETGLNTEAFF
TRBJ1-5 | TRBV20-1 | - | - | TGCAGTGCTAGGGCACAGAGAAATCAGCCCCAGCATTTT | CSARAQRNQPQHF
TRBJ2-3 | TRBV20-1 | - | - | TGCAGTGCGCCAGCGGGCCCTCTCACAGATACGCAGTATTTT | CSAPAGPLTDTQYF
TRBJ1-2 | TRBV5-1 | many | - | TGCGCCAGCAGCCGCCCCGGGACCCAAGGCTACACCTTC | CASSRPGTQGYTF
TRBJ1-5 | TRBV12-3/TRBV12-4 | many | - | TGTGCCAGCAGTTCGACGAATCAGCCCCAGCATTTT | CASSSTNQPQHF
TRBJ2-4 | TRBV6-5 | many | TRBD1 | TGTGCCAGCAGTTACTCGGGGACAGGGAACATTCAGTACTTC | CASSYSGTGNIQYF
TRBJ2-7 | TRBV6-1 | many | TRBD1 | TGTGCCAGCGGACAATACAGGGGCTCCTACGAGCAGTACTTC | CASGQYRGSYEQYF
TRBJ1-2 | TRBV15 | many | - | TGTGCCACCAGCAGAGCCTTGGCAAACTATGGCTACACCTTC | CATSRALANYGYTF
TRBJ1-1 | TRBV5-4 | - | - | TGTGCCAGCAGTCGGGACCACGAGCCGAACACTGAAGCTTTCTTT | CASSRDHEPNTEAFF
TRBJ1-2 | TRBV4-1 | many | - | TGCGCCAGCAGCCAAGATTCGGCCCTTGGGGGCTATGGCTACACCTTC | CASSQDSALGGYGYTF
TRBJ1-2 | TRBV19 | many | TRBD1 | TGTGCCAGTAGTGCCGACAGGGGGGGAGCTAACTATGGCTACACCTTC | CASSADRGGANYGYTF
TRBJ1-1 | TRBV20-1 | many | - | TGCAGTGCTGTTGGGGGTCGGATCACTGAAGCTTTCTTT | CSAVGGRITEAFF
TRBJ2-2 | TRBV5-1 | - | - | TGCGCCAGCAGCTTGTCACCAGGGAGAGTTACCGGGGAGCTGTTTTTT | CASSLSPGRVTGELFF
TRBJ2-4 | TRBV6-5 | many | TRBD1 | TGTGCCAGCAGTTCCTATACCGGGACAGGGACCAAAAACATTCAGTACTTC | CASSSYTGTGTKNIQYF
TRBJ1-2 | TRBV19 | many | TRBD1 | TGTGCCAGTAGTCCCTCCGGGGGGACAGGGACCTATGGCTACACCTTC | CASSPSGGTGTYGYTF
TRBJ2-7 | TRBV28 | many | - | TGTGCCAGCAGTCCTTTACTAGCACACTACGAGCAGTACTTC | CASSPLLAHYEQYF
TRBJ2-5 | TRBV11-2 | - | - | TGTGCCAGCAGCTTAGTTGCAGGGGAGGAGACCCAGTACTTC | CASSLVAGEETQYF